This entry describes one TCR beta chain. No cognate antigen has been identified for it. It has no much larger one-base neighbor in the sample; base qualities were not kept. Trimming removed 2 bases from V and 4 bases from J, leaving 6 bases between the germline ends. The CDR1 and CDR2 encoded by the germline V gene (reference sequence) are SEHNR and FQNEAQ. Inclusive of the bounding cysteine and phenylalanine, the CDR3 is 14 residues long. CDR3 DNA is the only sequence kept; it has 42 bases, read in frame from the first base. The collaborating institutions used their own protocols to collect whole blood in K2EDTA tubes. Collaborator samples were shipped for TCRbeta analysis as frozen whole blood, isolated PBMCs, or DNA extracted from either sample type. The sample originates from a study of blood T cell repertoires in COVID-19 (TCRdb year 2020). As for the study more broadly: The collaborator samples originated in the United States, Italy and Spain and spanned the acute and convalescent phases of COVID-19. The material from the prospective study consisted of cDNA or gDNA derived from T cells, B-cell-depleted T cells, or PBMCs. Deeply sampled blood TCRbeta repertoires from subjects exposed to, actively infected with, or recovered from COVID-19 were included in the dataset. The repertoires were released in a freely available public database intended as a resource for research on the immune response to SARS-CoV-2. The samples were drawn from the first 160 participants of the ongoing ImmuneRACE study and from 950 to 1,500 subjects provided by 6 global collaborators. Nearly every sample came with metadata listing a de-identified subject ID, COVID-19 status, age in years and sex. Where available, HLA class I and class II types were taken from metadata supplied by the sample provider and were not determined by assay-based typing. Summary of the overall study and its limitations: How much clinical and demographic metadata was included differed by source and by participant, and the metadata was provided uncurated.

TCRbeta CDR3 regions were amplified from genomic DNA using the immunoSEQ Assay, a bias-controlled multiplex PCR. On the study's bioinformatics: The number of nucleated cells in each sample was estimated by amplification of reference gene primers within the assay. To quantify the absolute abundance of each unique TCRbeta CDR3 rearrangement, sequence reads were collapsed and filtered. Productive Simpson clonality was computed per sample as the square root of Simpson's diversity index over productive rearrangements. TCRdb took over this immuneACCESS table, retaining in-frame rearrangements with V and J assigned. Such tables are incomplete; in checked studies, under half of the missing clones stem from an unresolved V gene, and the remainder is unexplained. V and J calls and clone size are those listed in that table; D and trimming were worked out from the DNA. Recorded for this sample are some 170,000 clones; 87% of them occurred a single time. The top ten clonotypes cover roughly 1.5% of the sample.

The V gene is TRBV7-9 and the J gene is TRBJ1-6, with the D gene call left open. Material for sequencing was peripheral blood. The source is a woman between 45 and 65 years old with acute or convalescent COVID-19. The CDR3 protein sequence reads: CASSLPGYNSPLHF. The DNA sequence reads TGTGCCAGCAGCTTACCCGGGTATAATTCACCCCTCCACTTT. The reference TRBV7-9 and TRBJ1-6 proteins fill in what lies around the CDR3, so the full variable domain reads DTGVSQNPRHKITKRGQNVTFRCDPISEHNRLYWYRQTLGQGPEFLTYFQNEAQLEKSRLLSDRFSAERPKGSFSTLEIQRTEQGDSAMYLCASSLPGYNSPLHFGNGTRLTVT.